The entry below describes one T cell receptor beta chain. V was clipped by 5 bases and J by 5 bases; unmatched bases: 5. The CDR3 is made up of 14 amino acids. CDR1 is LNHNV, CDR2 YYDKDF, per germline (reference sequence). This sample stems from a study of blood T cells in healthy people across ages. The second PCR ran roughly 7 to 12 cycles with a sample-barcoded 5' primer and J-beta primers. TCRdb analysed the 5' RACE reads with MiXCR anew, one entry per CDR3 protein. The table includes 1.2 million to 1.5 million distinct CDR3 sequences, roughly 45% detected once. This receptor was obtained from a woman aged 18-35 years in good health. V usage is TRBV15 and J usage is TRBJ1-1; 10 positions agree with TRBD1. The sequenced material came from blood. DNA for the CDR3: TGTGCCACCAGCCCCGACAGGGGGCGGACTGAAGCTTTCTTT. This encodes CATSPDRGRTEAFF.